Described below is a single TCR beta chain sequence and its context. The data are from a study of blood T cell repertoires in COVID-19. The study counted Cohort 3 donors as recovered given two negative PCRs, clearance, or symptom resolution. Sequenced by immunoSEQ multiplex PCR; TCRdb stores in-frame clones only, minus some. The sample comprises 200,000 to 250,000 clones, roughly four fifths of which are singletons, and around a tenth rests with the top ten. Trimming at V came to 8 bases and at J to 4 bases, leaving 5 bases not matched to a gene. Germline V gene data show CDR1 as SNHLY and CDR2 as FYNNEI. CDR3 length: 14 amino acids.

Sequencing was carried out using PBMCs or T cells enriched from blood (not recorded which). The V gene is TRBV2, the J gene TRBJ1-5, with 10 bases fitting TRBD1. This TCR was recovered from a man aged 40-50 years who had recovered from COVID-19. The CDR3 loop is CASGEDRGNQPQHF. CDR3 coding DNA: TGTGCCAGCGGCGAGGACAGGGGGAATCAGCCCCAGCATTTT.